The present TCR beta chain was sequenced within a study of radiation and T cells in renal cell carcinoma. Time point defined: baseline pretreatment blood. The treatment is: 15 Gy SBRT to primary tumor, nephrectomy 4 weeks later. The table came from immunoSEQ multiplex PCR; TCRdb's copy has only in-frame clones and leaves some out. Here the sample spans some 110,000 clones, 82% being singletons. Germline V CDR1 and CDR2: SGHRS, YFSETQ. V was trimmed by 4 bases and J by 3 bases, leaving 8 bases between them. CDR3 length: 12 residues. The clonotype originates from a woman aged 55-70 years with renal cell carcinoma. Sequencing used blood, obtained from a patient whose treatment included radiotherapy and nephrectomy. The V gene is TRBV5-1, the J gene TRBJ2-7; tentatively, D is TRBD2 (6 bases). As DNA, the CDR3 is TGCGCCAGCAGCCGGACTAACTACGAGCAGTACTTC. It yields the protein CASSRTNYEQYF. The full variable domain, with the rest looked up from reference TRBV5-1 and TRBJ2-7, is KAGVTQTPRYLIKTRGQQVTLSCSPISGHRSVSWYQQTPGQGLQFLFEYFSETQRNKGNFPGRFSGRQFSNSRSEMNVSTLELGDSALYLCASSRTNYEQYFGPGTRLTVT.